The clone carrying this T cell receptor beta chain was picked up one time. The target antigen is unknown. This entry comes from a study of cytomegalovirus exposure and HLA in healthy donors. Background on the study: Ancestry clustering placed around four fifths of approximately 370 genotyped donors in the Caucasian-associated cluster.

Primers: 60 Vbeta forward and 13 Jbeta reverse. Profiling relied on immunoSEQ multiplex PCR, and the TCRdb table lists in-frame clones only, not all of them. There are some 210,000 clones in the sample; roughly 80% occur only once, and over 3.5% lies in the top ten. The CDR3 spans 18 residues. Per germline, CDR1 SGDLS and CDR2 YYNGEE. V lost 4 bases and J 0 bases, leaving 20 bases between the germline ends. General study points: Most of the TCR beta V segments (in an earlier analysis) were productive either about 87% or about 30% of the time. A later analysis reportedly identified an Asian-associated ancestry cluster as carrying fewer N-insertions than the approximately 640-donor mean.

This receptor was taken from a male donor in good health and CMV-seronegative. The rearrangement links TRBV9 to TRBJ2-1; perhaps TRBD2 as D (6 bases). Sequencing was carried out using PBMCs. CDR3 coding DNA: TGTGCCAGCAGCTCCTGGGACTTCACTATTAGCTCCTACAATGAGCAGTTCTTC. Residues: CASSSWDFTISSYNEQFF.